Listed below are T cell receptor beta chains from one sample, sequenced in a study of shared clonotypes between healthy human individuals. TCRdb's table, derived via immunoSEQ multiplex PCR, lists solely in-frame clones and lacks some. The sample shows 850,000 to 1,100,000 clones, 70% to 85% of them seen only once. The source material was memory CD4+ T cells from PBMCs. The receptors derive from a man between 18 and 29 years old in good health. Some clones in this sample may be carry-over from other donors' samples. CDR3s include the opening cysteine and the closing phenylalanine or tryptophan. Each record gives: J gene, V gene, CDR3 protein.

J: TRBJ2-4; V: TRBV5-6; CDR3: CASSLTVAGGLEKNIQYF
J: TRBJ2-1; V: TRBV7-9; CDR3: CASSLEGSGRTPYNEQFF
J: TRBJ2-7; V: TRBV5-1; CDR3: CASSLVTSGSYEQYF
J: TRBJ2-3; V: TRBV25-1; CDR3: CASSDRTDTQYF
J: TRBJ1-3; V: TRBV4-2; CDR3: CASSQDRTHSGNTIYF
J: TRBJ2-2; V: TRBV4-1; CDR3: CASSRGQGRTRDTGELFF
J: TRBJ2-7; V: TRBV5-1; CDR3: CASSFQVAGGISRYEQYF
J: TRBJ2-7; V: TRBV4-3; CDR3: CASSQAASGTGEQYF
J: TRBJ2-4; V: TRBV6-5; CDR3: CASSTAGGYRNIQYF
J: TRBJ2-1; V: TRBV29-1; CDR3: CSVGGPLNEQFF
J: TRBJ1-2; V: TRBV5-6; CDR3: CASSTAANYGYTF
J: TRBJ2-7; V: TRBV7-2; CDR3: CASSSNRDSYEQYF
J: TRBJ1-4; V: TRBV6-1; CDR3: CASSEVTGGNEKLFF
J: TRBJ2-3; V: TRBV7-9; CDR3: CASSTGTSGADTQYF
J: TRBJ2-3; V: TRBV5-4; CDR3: CASSFDRRGATDTQYF
J: TRBJ2-5; V: TRBV27; CDR3: CASSFLGGPGTQETQYF
J: TRBJ2-3; V: TRBV28; CDR3: CASSFGQLTDTQYF
J: TRBJ2-2; V: TRBV6-1; CDR3: CASSVYVNTGELFF
J: TRBJ2-3; V: TRBV5-1; CDR3: CASSLGLAGGPDTQYF
J: TRBJ2-1; V: TRBV6-6; CDR3: CASSYGSETYNEQFF
J: TRBJ1-1; V: TRBV7-9; CDR3: CASSHRTAHTEAFF
J: TRBJ2-7; V: TRBV7-2; CDR3: CASSLGQGSSYEQYF
J: TRBJ2-1; V: TRBV5-1; CDR3: CASSVGRGSFYNEQFF
J: TRBJ1-2; V: TRBV9; CDR3: CASSVGTGAGGYTF
J: TRBJ2-3; V: TRBV9; CDR3: CASSRVYRTDTQYF
J: TRBJ1-4; V: TRBV19; CDR3: CASSQDIGGSTNEKLFF
J: TRBJ1-1; V: TRBV6-5; CDR3: CASSPRWEDTEAFF
J: TRBJ2-7; V: TRBV18; CDR3: CASSPGLAYEQYF
J: TRBJ1-1; V: TRBV28; CDR3: CASSSIGGSDTEAFF
J: TRBJ1-6; V: TRBV30; CDR3: CAWGQGAPNSPLHF
J: TRBJ1-4; V: TRBV4-1; CDR3: CASSLLTVEKLFF
J: TRBJ1-2; V: TRBV18; CDR3: CASSPRGANYGYTF
J: TRBJ1-4; V: TRBV2; CDR3: CASSDRGQSNEKLFF
J: TRBJ2-6; V: TRBV11-2; CDR3: CASRPPGANVLTF
J: TRBJ2-7; V: TRBV5-8; CDR3: CASSSLIWHRGHYEQYF
J: TRBJ1-1; V: TRBV7-2; CDR3: CASSFSPSREAFF
J: TRBJ1-5; V: TRBV19; CDR3: CASIPTGSNQPQHF
J: TRBJ2-7; V: TRBV5-4; CDR3: CASSLDRNSYEQYF
J: TRBJ2-7; V: TRBV7-9; CDR3: CASRPYAREQYF
J: TRBJ1-4; V: TRBV5-6; CDR3: CASSPRAGATNEKLFF
J: TRBJ1-2; V: TRBV19; CDR3: CASSIGGRAYGYTF
J: TRBJ2-7; V: TRBV7-8; CDR3: CASSLMGQGAGEQYF
J: TRBJ2-5; V: TRBV5-1; CDR3: CASSLGRGVQETQYF
J: TRBJ2-7; V: TRBV29-1; CDR3: CSVVLAGVPNEQYF
J: TRBJ2-5; V: TRBV5-1; CDR3: CASSLTGTGGQETQYF
J: TRBJ1-1; V: TRBV12-5; CDR3: CASSSGDGLYVNTEAFF
J: TRBJ2-7; V: TRBV27; CDR3: CASSLWGSGYEQYF
J: TRBJ2-7; V: TRBV5-1; CDR3: CASSGWDEQYF
J: TRBJ2-1; V: TRBV7-2; CDR3: CASSLVVASGSRDEQFF
J: TRBJ2-7; V: TRBV13; CDR3: CASTTRGFYEQYF
J: TRBJ2-3; V: TRBV5-1; CDR3: CASKVLAGVKDTQYF
J: TRBJ1-1; V: TRBV29-1; CDR3: CSVAGTYRGTEAFF
J: TRBJ2-1; V: TRBV6-5; CDR3: CASSRRAYNEQFF
J: TRBJ2-1; V: TRBV6-6; CDR3: CASSSIPGYNEQFF
J: TRBJ2-5; V: TRBV7-2; CDR3: CASSLAQGARETQYF
J: TRBJ1-1; V: TRBV27; CDR3: CASSQILNTEAFF
J: TRBJ2-7; V: TRBV10-2; CDR3: CASSEPGKSYEQYF
J: TRBJ2-3; V: TRBV29-1; CDR3: CSVHEGGTDTQYF
J: TRBJ1-3; V: TRBV4-3; CDR3: CASSLSRGSLTGNTIYF
J: TRBJ2-7; V: TRBV14; CDR3: CASSPRRGDPYEQYF